The rows below give T cell receptor beta chains drawn from one sample of a study of metastatic and nonmetastatic thyroid tumors. Using MiXCR, TCRdb reanalyzed the PCR reads. This sample yields over 20,000 clones, of which 25% to 30% are seen a single time; roughly a fifth belongs to the top ten. Sequences were obtained from blood. The receptors stem from a female donor with papillary thyroid cancer or a benign thyroid nodule (not recorded which). Some clones in this sample may be carry-over from other donors' samples. Each CDR3 is given with its conserved first and last residue. Fields, in order: J gene, D gene, clone size, V gene, CDR3 length, CDR3 DNA, CDR3 protein. A D gene is named only where the DNA matches it firmly. Size is omitted from some rows. Given values are once, few, many or a class for expanded clones.

>TRBJ2-3|TRBD1|many|TRBV10-1|15
TGCGCCAGCAGTGAACGCACAGGGGGGACAGATACGCAGTATTTT
CASSERTGGTDTQYF
>TRBJ2-3|-|few|TRBV6-1|13
TGTGCCAGCAGTTTCGGGACCACAGATACGCAGTATTTT
CASSFGTTDTQYF
>TRBJ1-4|-|once|TRBV5-1|13
TGCGCCAGCAGCCGGGAGGGCTCAGAAAAACTGTTTTTT
CASSREGSEKLFF
>TRBJ2-3|-|-|TRBV11-3|15
TGTGCCAGCAGCTTAGGGGGGGCTAGCACAGATACGCAGTATTTT
CASSLGGASTDTQYF
>TRBJ1-6|TRBD1|many|TRBV25-1|17
TGTGCCAGCAGTACTCGGACAGGGGGCCTATTTGAGTCACCCCTCCACTTT
CASSTRTGGLFESPLHF
>TRBJ2-7|TRBD2|medium-sized|TRBV11-2|15
TGTGCCAGCAGCACTCTAGCGGGAGTCTCCTACGAGCAGTACTTC
CASSTLAGVSYEQYF
>TRBJ1-1|-|few|TRBV6-5|15
TGTGCCAGCAGTTACGGAGTGATTCAGAACACTGAAGCTTTCTTT
CASSYGVIQNTEAFF
>TRBJ2-3|-|many|TRBV7-9|13
TGTGCCAGCAGCTTAGATTCGGGGGATACGCAGTATTTT
CASSLDSGDTQYF
>TRBJ1-2|-|many|TRBV7-9|14
TGTGCCAGCAGCTTAGGTTCAGGGGCTAGTGGCTACACCTTC
CASSLGSGASGYTF
>TRBJ2-1|-|-|TRBV6-2/TRBV6-3|13
TGTGCCAGCAATTACCGGGCGTACAATGAGCAGTTCTTC
CASNYRAYNEQFF
>TRBJ2-5|-|many|TRBV19|13
TGTGCCAGTAGTATAGGCTCTTGGGAGACCCAGTACTTC
CASSIGSWETQYF
>TRBJ1-2|-|-|TRBV28|15
TGTGCCATCAGTTCGAAGGGGGGGAGGTTTTATGGCTACACCTTC
CAISSKGGRFYGYTF
>TRBJ2-6|-|few|TRBV19|14
TGTGCCAGTAGTTCCCGATCTGGGGCCAACGTCCTGACTTTC
CASSSRSGANVLTF
>TRBJ2-3|-|-|TRBV7-2|12
TGTGCCAGCAGCTTGGAGGCAGATACGCAGTATTTT
CASSLEADTQYF
>TRBJ1-2|-|medium-sized|TRBV24-1|15
TGTGCCACCAGTGCCCCTGCAGGGTCTAACTATGGCTACACCTTC
CATSAPAGSNYGYTF
>TRBJ2-6|-|-|TRBV30|16
TGTGCCTGCCGTACTCCTGTCAAGGCAGAGGCCAACGTCTTGACTTTC
CACRTPVKAEANVLTF
>TRBJ1-2|-|many|TRBV4-3|15
TGCGCCAGCAGCCAAGATTTTCAGGGGAGATATGGCTACACCTTC
CASSQDFQGRYGYTF
>TRBJ1-6|-|-|TRBV6-2/TRBV6-3|16
TGTGACTGCATTTACTCCCATAGGGACCTCCAGGGACCCCTCCACTTT
CDCIYSHRDLQGPLHF
>TRBJ1-2|TRBD1|medium-sized|TRBV5-1|14
TGCGCCAGCAGCTCCGGGACAGGATCCTATGGCTACACCTTC
CASSSGTGSYGYTF
>TRBJ2-7|-|-|TRBV7-3|14
TGTGCCAGCAGCTTAAACGATAAATCCTACGAGCAGTACTTC
CASSLNDKSYEQYF